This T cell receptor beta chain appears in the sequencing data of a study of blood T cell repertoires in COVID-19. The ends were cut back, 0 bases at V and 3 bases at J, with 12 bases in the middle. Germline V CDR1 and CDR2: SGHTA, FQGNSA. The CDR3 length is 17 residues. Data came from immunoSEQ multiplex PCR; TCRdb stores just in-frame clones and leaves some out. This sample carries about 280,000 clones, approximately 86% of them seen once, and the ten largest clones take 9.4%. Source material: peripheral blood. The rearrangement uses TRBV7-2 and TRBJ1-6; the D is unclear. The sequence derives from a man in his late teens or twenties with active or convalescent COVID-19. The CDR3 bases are TGTGCCAGCAGCTTAGCGCCAGAGCGGGTCTATAATTCACCCCTCCACTTT. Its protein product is CASSLAPERVYNSPLHF.